This is a list of T cell receptor beta chains from one sample in a study of blood T cell repertoires in COVID-19. Using immunoSEQ multiplex PCR, the repertoire was profiled, and TCRdb retains in-frame clones only, with some absent. The table records approximately 170,000 clones, about four fifths of them present only once. The specimen sequenced was peripheral blood. The receptors were sampled from a woman in her sixties or seventies who had recovered from COVID-19. CDR3s include the opening cysteine and the closing phenylalanine or tryptophan. The D gene is left open where the match is weak. Not all rows give a size; the values are once, few, many and, for expanded clones, a class.

v_call	j_call	clone_size	d_call	cdr3_nt	cdr3_aa
TRBV5-4	TRBJ1-6	.	TRBD1	TGTGCCAGCAGCCCCGGACAGGGAAGGGGATCAACTTATAATTCACCCCTCCACTTT	CASSPGQGRGSTYNSPLHF
TRBV5-1	TRBJ1-1	.	TRBD1	TGCGCCAGCAGCCCAACAGGGGTGAACACTGAAGCTTTCTTT	CASSPTGVNTEAFF
TRBV9	TRBJ2-7	few	TRBD2	TGTGCCAGCAGCGGGGGACTAGCGGGAAGGGGGTACTCCTACGAGCAGTACTTC	CASSGGLAGRGYSYEQYF
TRBV11-2	TRBJ2-7	.	.	TGTGCCAGCAGCCCGAGTGGGGGAGGCTGGGGCGAGCAGTACTTC	CASSPSGGGWGEQYF
TRBV5-1	TRBJ2-7	.	.	TGCGCCAGCACCACTACCGGGACTTCCTCCTACGAGCAGTACTTC	CASTTTGTSSYEQYF
TRBV27	TRBJ2-3	.	.	TGTGCCAGCAGTCCCTTAGCGGAGCAAGCCACAGATACGCAGTATTTT	CASSPLAEQATDTQYF
TRBV28	TRBJ1-5	.	.	TGTGCCAGCAGTTTACGAGGGAGCAATCAGCCCCAGCATTTT	CASSLRGSNQPQHF
TRBV4-3	TRBJ2-7	.	TRBD1	TGCGCCAGCAGCCTAGGCGGGACAGGGGGCGGCGAGCAGTACTTC	CASSLGGTGGGEQYF
TRBV4-2	TRBJ1-2	.	.	TGTGCCAGCAGCCAAGATCGGGGGGCCTATGGCTACACCTTC	CASSQDRGAYGYTF
TRBV3-1/TRBV3-2	TRBJ2-3	.	.	TGTGCCAGCAGCCAAGGTCGGAAACTGCGGGGTGATACGCAGTATTTT	CASSQGRKLRGDTQYF
TRBV28	TRBJ2-7	.	.	TGTGCCAGCAGGGTTCGGGGGGCCTCCTACGAGCAGTACTTC	CASRVRGASYEQYF
TRBV4-1	TRBJ2-2	.	.	TGCGCCAGCAGCCCCCAGGGGGGCTGGGCCGGGGAGCTGTTTTTT	CASSPQGGWAGELFF
TRBV6-6	TRBJ2-2	.	TRBD1	TGTGCCAGCAGTTACCGGACAGGGCCCACCGGGGAGCTGTTTTTT	CASSYRTGPTGELFF
TRBV11-1	TRBJ2-7	.	TRBD2	TGTGCCAGCAGCGGGGGACTAGCGGGCCCCGAGCAGTACTTC	CASSGGLAGPEQYF
TRBV4-3	TRBJ2-1	.	TRBD2	TGCGCCAGCAGCCAAGATCTAGCGGGGGAAAATGAGCAGTTCTTC	CASSQDLAGENEQFF
TRBV7-3	TRBJ1-6	few	TRBD1	TGTGCCAGCAGCCGAAGGACAGGCTATAATTCACCCCTCCACTTT	CASSRRTGYNSPLHF
TRBV6-4	TRBJ2-3	.	.	TGTGCCAGCAGTCCTAGCGCGGGCACAGATACGCAGTATTTT	CASSPSAGTDTQYF
TRBV10-1	TRBJ1-1	.	.	TGCGCCAGCAGTGAGGCGGACTCTGGTGCTCAAGCTTTCTTT	CASSEADSGAQAFF
TRBV4-1	TRBJ2-7	.	TRBD1	TGCGCCAGCAGCCCCAGGGGGACAGGGTCCATCTACGAGCAGTACTTC	CASSPRGTGSIYEQYF
TRBV30	TRBJ1-2	few	.	TGTGCCTGGAGTCCCCCGGTCAACTATGGCTACACCTTC	CAWSPPVNYGYTF
TRBV11-3	TRBJ2-7	.	.	TGTGCCAGCAGCCCGGGGCCAACAGGGAACTACGAGCAGTACTTC	CASSPGPTGNYEQYF
TRBV23-1	TRBJ2-7	.	.	TGCGCCAGCAGTCAATCGGCGAGAGGGGGTCCTCCCTACGAGCAGTACTTC	CASSQSARGGPPYEQYF
TRBV9	TRBJ2-1	few	.	TGTGCCAGCAGCGTAGTGGGGCAGAGAGCATACAATGAGCAGTTCTTC	CASSVVGQRAYNEQFF
TRBV27	TRBJ2-3	.	.	TGTGCCAGCAGTCCGACCCTGGGGGAGGTTGCGCAGTATTTT	CASSPTLGEVAQYF
TRBV2	TRBJ1-4	.	.	TGTGCCAGCAGTGCCAACACCGAAAAACTGTTTTTT	CASSANTEKLFF
TRBV28	TRBJ1-2	.	TRBD1	TGTGCCAGCGAAAAAACGCAGGGGGCTATCTATGGCTACACCTTC	CASEKTQGAIYGYTF
TRBV7-8	TRBJ2-1	many	TRBD2	TGTGCCAGCAGCCCCCGGACTAGTCTCAGTGAGCAGTTCTTC	CASSPRTSLSEQFF